The text below deals with one TCR beta chain. Methods used by the authors: Using reference gene primer amplification, nucleated cell counts were estimated. The assay was immunoSEQ multiplex PCR, and TCRdb's table has in-frame clones only and misses some. Clonal size and the V and J genes are those of that table, whereas D and trimming came from the DNA. The sample lists about 170,000 clones, under 90% occurring once. This specimen belongs to a study of blood T cell repertoires in COVID-19. On the study more broadly: Samples of COVID-19 (acute and convalescent) were obtained from the United States, Italy and Spain.

The CDR3 has 15 amino acids. V lost 5 bases and J 7 bases, leaving 18 bases between the germline ends. Germline assignment: CDR1 SGHTA and CDR2 FQGNSA. This chain connects TRBV7-2 to TRBJ1-5, with D maybe TRBD1 (6 bases). The clonotype comes from a woman of 80 years or more with acute or convalescent COVID-19. Sequenced sample: peripheral blood. For the CDR3, the DNA is TGTGCCAGCAGCCAGGGGTCGGGGTCGAGACAGCCCCAGCATTTT. Translating it yields CASSQGSGSRQPQHF.